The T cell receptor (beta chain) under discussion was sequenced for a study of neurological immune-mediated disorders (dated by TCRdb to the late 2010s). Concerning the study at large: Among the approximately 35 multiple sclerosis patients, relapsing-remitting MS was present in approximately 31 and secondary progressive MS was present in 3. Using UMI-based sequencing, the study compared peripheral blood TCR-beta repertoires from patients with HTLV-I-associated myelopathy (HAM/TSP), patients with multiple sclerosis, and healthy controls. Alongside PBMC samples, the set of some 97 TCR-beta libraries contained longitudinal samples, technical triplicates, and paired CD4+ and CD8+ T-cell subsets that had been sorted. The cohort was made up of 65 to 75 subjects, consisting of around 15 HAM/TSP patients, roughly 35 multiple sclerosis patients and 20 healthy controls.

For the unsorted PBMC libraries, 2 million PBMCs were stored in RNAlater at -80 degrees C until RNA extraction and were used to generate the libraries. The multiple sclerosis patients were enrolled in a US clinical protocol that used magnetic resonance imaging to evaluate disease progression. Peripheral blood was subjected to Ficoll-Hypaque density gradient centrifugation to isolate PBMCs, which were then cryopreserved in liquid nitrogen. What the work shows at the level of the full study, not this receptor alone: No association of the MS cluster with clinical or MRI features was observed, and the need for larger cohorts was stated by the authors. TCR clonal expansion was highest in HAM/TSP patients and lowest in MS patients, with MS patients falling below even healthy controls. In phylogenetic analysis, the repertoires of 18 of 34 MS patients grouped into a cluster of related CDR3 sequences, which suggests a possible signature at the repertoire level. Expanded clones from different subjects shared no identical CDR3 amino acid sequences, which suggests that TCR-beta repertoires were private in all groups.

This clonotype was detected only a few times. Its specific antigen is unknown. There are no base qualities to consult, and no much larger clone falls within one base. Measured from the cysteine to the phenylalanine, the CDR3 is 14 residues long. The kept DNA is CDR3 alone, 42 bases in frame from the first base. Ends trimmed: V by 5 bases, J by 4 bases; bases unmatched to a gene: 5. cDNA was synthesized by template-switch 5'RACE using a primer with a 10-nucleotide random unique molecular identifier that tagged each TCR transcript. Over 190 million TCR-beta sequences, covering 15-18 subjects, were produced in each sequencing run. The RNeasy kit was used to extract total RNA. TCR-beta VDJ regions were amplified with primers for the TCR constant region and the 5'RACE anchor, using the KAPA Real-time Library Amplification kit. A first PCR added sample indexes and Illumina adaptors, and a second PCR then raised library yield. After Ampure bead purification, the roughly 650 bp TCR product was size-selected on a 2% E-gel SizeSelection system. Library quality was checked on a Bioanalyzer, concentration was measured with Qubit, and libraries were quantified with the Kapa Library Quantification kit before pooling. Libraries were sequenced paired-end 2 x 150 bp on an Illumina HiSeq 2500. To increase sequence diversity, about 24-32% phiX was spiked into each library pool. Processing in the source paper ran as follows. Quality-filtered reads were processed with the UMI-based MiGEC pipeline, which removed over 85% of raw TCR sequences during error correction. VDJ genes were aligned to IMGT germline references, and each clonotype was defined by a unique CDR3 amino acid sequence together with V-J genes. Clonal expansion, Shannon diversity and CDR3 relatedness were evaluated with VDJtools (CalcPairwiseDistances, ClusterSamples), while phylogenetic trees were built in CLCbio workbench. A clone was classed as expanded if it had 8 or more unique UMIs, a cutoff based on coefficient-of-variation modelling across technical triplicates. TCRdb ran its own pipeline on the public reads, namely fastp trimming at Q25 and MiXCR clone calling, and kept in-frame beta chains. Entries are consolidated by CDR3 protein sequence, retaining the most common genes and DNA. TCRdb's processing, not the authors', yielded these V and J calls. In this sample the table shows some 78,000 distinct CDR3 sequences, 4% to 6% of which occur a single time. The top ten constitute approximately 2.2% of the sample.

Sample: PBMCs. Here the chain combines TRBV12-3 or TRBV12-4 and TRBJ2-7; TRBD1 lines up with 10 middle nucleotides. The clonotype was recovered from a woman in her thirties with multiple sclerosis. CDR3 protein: CASSVGGQGYEQYF. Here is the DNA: TGTGCCAGCAGTGTGGGGGGACAGGGGTACGAGCAGTACTTC.